The 28 T cell receptor beta chains given below trace back to one sample, sequenced in a study of vaccination effects on CD4 cells after COVID-19. Only in-frame clones appear in the TCRdb table, and some are missing; sequencing was by immunoSEQ multiplex PCR. The sample has approximately 54,000 clones; roughly 80% are singletons. Which antigens these TCRs recognize remains unknown. Expansion of antigen-specific CD4+ T cells with viral peptide pools was carried out by the ViraFEST assay before sequencing. Isolating CD4+ T cells followed 9 to 11 days of culture. The source material was CD4+ T cells from PBMCs cultured with HCoV-229E spike peptides, sampled before COVID-19 vaccination. Every receptor here comes from a human donor who received a COVID-19 vaccine.

This clone was seen more than once but under ten times. In DNA form, the CDR3 reads TGTGCCTGGAGTGTGAACTATGGCTACACCTTC. Its protein is CAWSVNYGYTF. The V gene is TRBV30, the J gene TRBJ1-2; D unresolved. The V gene lost 0 bases and the J gene lost 2 bases, with 1 base spanning the gap. The CDR3 covers 11 residues. Germline-derived CDR1 and CDR2 are GTSNPN and SVGIG (reference sequence).

The genes are TRBV7-2 and TRBJ2-1; 8 nucleotides line up with TRBD2. The ends lost 5 bases at V and 5 bases at J; junction bases unmatched: 14. Germline loops: CDR1 SGHTA, CDR2 FQGNSA. CDR3 length equals 17 residues. In DNA, the CDR3 is TGTGCCAGCAGCCCGCCCCCCAGCGGGGGCATGAACAATGAGCAGTTCTTC. Translating gives CASSPPPSGGMNNEQFF.

The genes are TRBV5-1 and TRBJ1-2; no clear D gene. There are 12 residues in the CDR3. Trimming cost V 0 bases and J 7 bases, with 7 bases left between them. Germline V gives CDR1 SGHRS, CDR2 YFSETQ. CDR3 sequence reads: CASSLEGSGYTF. In DNA, the CDR3 is TGCGCCAGCAGCTTGGAGGGCTCTGGCTACACCTTC. The full variable domain, its missing parts supplied by reference TRBV5-1 and TRBJ1-2, is KAGVTQTPRYLIKTRGQQVTLSCSPISGHRSVSWYQQTPGQGLQFLFEYFSETQRNKGNFPGRFSGRQFSNSRSEMNVSTLELGDSALYLCASSLEGSGYTFGSGTRLTVV.

V and J are TRBV6-1 and TRBJ1-5, with 9 nucleotides matching TRBD1. J gave up 6 bases and V 3 bases, and 6 bases lay outside the gene matches. CDR3 length: 15 amino acids. Germline-derived CDR1 and CDR2 are MNHNS and SASEGT. In DNA, the CDR3 is TGTGCCAGCAGTGAGGGACAGGGAATACGTCAGCCCCAGCATTTT. Protein sequence: CASSEGQGIRQPQHF.

The chain uses TRBV5-1 and TRBJ1-1, with 9 bases lining up with TRBD1. Germline values: CDR1 SGHRS, CDR2 YFSETQ. The CDR3 runs to 15 residues. Trimming took 0 bases from V and 1 from J; bases not matched to a gene: 1. CDR3 residues: CASSLGGQGNTEAFF. The CDR3 bases are TGCGCCAGCAGCTTGGGGGGACAGGGGAACACTGAAGCTTTCTTT. The whole variable domain, filled in from reference TRBV5-1 and TRBJ1-1, reads KAGVTQTPRYLIKTRGQQVTLSCSPISGHRSVSWYQQTPGQGLQFLFEYFSETQRNKGNFPGRFSGRQFSNSRSEMNVSTLELGDSALYLCASSLGGQGNTEAFFGQGTRLTVV.

The rearrangement joins TRBV28 to TRBJ2-5, with D unclear. Germline values: CDR1 MDHEN, CDR2 SYDVKM. V gave up 6 bases and J gave up 5 bases, with 7 bases separating them. CDR3 length equals 11 residues. The CDR3 region has the DNA TGTGCCAGCAGGGCTTATGAGACCCAGTACTTC. It encodes CASRAYETQYF.

V usage is TRBV7-2 and J usage is TRBJ1-2; 9 positions match TRBD1. Germline lookup yields CDR1 SGHTA and CDR2 FQGNSA. This CDR3 is 17 amino acids long. V lost 5 bases, J lost 8 bases, and 18 bases stayed unmatched. CDR3 bases: TGTGCCAGCAGCCCCAATTTCGCGACAGGGGGAGGGAAAGGCTACACCTTC. This gives the protein CASSPNFATGGGKGYTF.

This CDR3 is CATSDSLAGGTGELFF. CDR3 sequence (DNA): TGTGCCACCAGTGATTCGCTAGCGGGGGGGACCGGGGAGCTGTTTTTT. The chain joins TRBV24-1 to TRBJ2-2; 12 nucleotides align to TRBD2. CDR1 KGHDR and CDR2 SFDVKD come from the germline V gene. CDR3 size: 16 residues. J lost 5 bases, V lost 2 bases, and 2 bases had no gene match.

The CDR3 region has the DNA TGCGCCAGCAGCTCGCCGGACAGGGCTGAAGCTTTCTTT. Protein: CASSSPDRAEAFF. The chain links TRBV5-1 to TRBJ1-1; 8 positions match TRBD1. Germline values: CDR1 SGHRS, CDR2 YFSETQ. V was clipped by 3 bases and J by 6 bases; unmatched bases: 4. The CDR3 consists of 13 residues. Complete variable domain (other parts from reference TRBV5-1 and TRBJ1-1): KAGVTQTPRYLIKTRGQQVTLSCSPISGHRSVSWYQQTPGQGLQFLFEYFSETQRNKGNFPGRFSGRQFSNSRSEMNVSTLELGDSALYLCASSSPDRAEAFFGQGTRLTVV.

The chain couples TRBV7-2 to TRBJ2-3; the D is unclear. Between the trimmed V and J ends, which lost 5 bases and 8 bases, there was a span of 14 bases. CDR3 length: 13 amino acids. Germline CDR1 reads SGHTA; CDR2 reads FQGNSA. The CDR3 protein is CASSPVVVGTQYF. In DNA form, the CDR3 reads TGTGCCAGCAGCCCGGTGGTAGTTGGTACGCAGTATTTT.

V is TRBV7-9 and J is TRBJ1-2; possible D gene TRBD1, 5 bases. Germline V gene data show CDR1 as SEHNR and CDR2 as FQNEAQ (reference sequence). The CDR3 sequence is 17 residues long. The V gene lost 8 bases and the J gene lost 3 bases, with 25 bases spanning the gap. For the CDR3, the DNA is TGTGCCAGCGGCCCTCCCGCCGGGGCCCGGCCTCACTATGGCTACACCTTC. Translated, it gives CASGPPAGARPHYGYTF. The complete variable domain, with remaining parts taken from reference TRBV7-9 and TRBJ1-2, reads DTGVSQNPRHKITKRGQNVTFRCDPISEHNRLYWYRQTLGQGPEFLTYFQNEAQLEKSRLLSDRFSAERPKGSFSTLEIQRTEQGDSAMYLCASGPPAGARPHYGYTFGSGTRLTVV.

This chain joins TRBV6-6 and TRBJ2-7, with 10 nucleotides matching TRBD1. In germline, CDR1 is MNHNY, CDR2 SVGAGI (reference sequence). The ends lost 6 bases at V and 4 bases at J; junction bases unmatched: 9. This CDR3 has 15 amino acids. The CDR3 here is CASRVGQGKFYEQYV. CDR3 sequence (DNA): TGTGCCAGCAGGGTGGGACAGGGGAAATTTTACGAGCAGTACGTC.

This chain connects TRBV24-1 to TRBJ2-5; D possibly matches TRBD1 or TRBD2 (6 bases each). This CDR3 spans 15 amino acids. With 4 bases removed from V and 5 bases from J, the gap between germline ends came to 16 bases. CDR1 is KGHDR and CDR2 is SFDVKD in the germline V gene. CDR3 residues: CATSDAEGGGETQYF. CDR3 DNA sequence: TGTGCCACCAGTGACGCCGAGGGGGGCGGGGAGACCCAGTACTTC.

CDR3 sequence: CATPEGLAGTQYF. As DNA, the CDR3 is TGTGCCACCCCTGAGGGGCTCGCCGGGACCCAGTACTTC. J is TRBJ2-5 and V is TRBV6-5; D possibly uses TRBD1 or TRBD2 (5 bases each). The germline CDR1 and CDR2 sequences are MNHEY and SVGAGI. The CDR3 totals 13 residues. Deletions cut 10 bases from V and 7 bases from J, with 19 bases between.

The chain has TRBV5-1 and TRBJ2-3; tentatively, D is TRBD1 (6 bases). Germline V CDR1 and CDR2: SGHRS, YFSETQ. V was pared by 4 bases and J by 11 bases, with 23 bases between. The CDR3 totals 15 residues. DNA of the CDR3: TGCGCCAGCAGCGTAGACAGGAATTCAGGATTAATGCAGTATTTT. Residues: CASSVDRNSGLMQYF.

J is TRBJ1-4 and V is TRBV18; TRBD1 matches at 7 bases. V was clipped by 3 bases and J by 4 bases; unmatched bases: 5. The germline CDR1 and CDR2 sequences are KGHSH and LQKENI. This CDR3 comprises 15 residues. The CDR3, as DNA: TGTGCCAGCTCACCCCCGGGACAGCTTAATGAAAAACTGTTTTTT. Its translation is CASSPPGQLNEKLFF.

There are a few counts of this clone. The genes are TRBV10-3 and TRBJ2-1, with D possibly being TRBD1 (6 bases). Germline-derived CDR1 and CDR2 are ENHRY and SYGVKD. Trimming took 8 bases from V and 1 from J, leaving 12 bases between them. This CDR3 has 14 amino acids. The CDR3 bases are TGTGCCATCTCTTCCGGGACATCCTACAATGAGCAGTTCTTC. Protein: CAISSGTSYNEQFF.

This sequence joins TRBV11-3 and TRBJ2-3, with D hard to call. This CDR3 region has 14 residues. Germline CDR1 and CDR2: SGHNT and YENEEA. V was clipped by 1 base and J by 0 bases, with 5 bases between them. The CDR3 reads CASSLGLSTDTQYF. DNA of the CDR3: TGTGCCAGCAGCTTAGGCCTAAGCACAGATACGCAGTATTTT.

This rearrangement joins TRBV7-9 to TRBJ2-7; D is possibly TRBD1 (5 bases). Trimming pared 2 bases from V and 5 bases from J, leaving 10 bases between. CDR1 is SEHNR, CDR2 FQNEAQ, per germline (reference sequence). This CDR3 is 13 amino acids long. The CDR3 here is CASSLKAGHEQYV. CDR3 coding DNA: TGTGCCAGCAGCTTAAAGGCAGGGCACGAGCAGTACGTC.

The table lists this clone with a few counts. The chain uses TRBV9 and TRBJ1-2; the match to TRBD1 covers 12 bases. CDR1 and CDR2 (germline): SGDLS, YYNGEE. V lost 3 bases and J lost 4; bases outside the gene matches: 7. CDR3 length equals 16 residues. CDR3 region: CASSAPGQGALYGYTF. CDR3 DNA sequence: TGTGCCAGCAGCGCACCGGGACAGGGGGCCCTCTATGGCTACACCTTC.

The genes are TRBV5-4 and TRBJ1-2, with 10 bases that match TRBD1. The J segment lost 6 bases and the V segment lost 4 bases, leaving 9 bases of the junction unmatched. The length of the CDR3 is 15 residues. The germline gives CDR1 SGHNT, CDR2 YYREEE (reference sequence). This CDR3 is CASSRSAGTGDGYTF. CDR3 nucleotide sequence: TGTGCCAGCAGCCGATCCGCCGGGACAGGGGATGGCTACACCTTC.

The V call is TRBV18, the J call TRBJ2-1, with TRBD2 identical over 8 bases. The junction had 3 bases not matched to a gene; V was cut back by 3 bases and J by 5 bases. Per the germline V gene, CDR1 is KGHSH and CDR2 is LQKENI. The CDR3 spans 14 residues. The CDR3: CASSPGTSHNEQFF. The CDR3 bases are TGTGCCAGCTCACCCGGGACTAGTCACAATGAGCAGTTCTTC.

The chain has TRBV2 and TRBJ1-1; 9 nucleotides match TRBD1. Germline V gives CDR1 SNHLY, CDR2 FYNNEI. The V gene end was trimmed by 7 bases and the J gene end by 5 bases; junction bases not matched to a gene: 11. The CDR3 covers 15 residues. In nucleotides, the CDR3 is TGTGCCAGCACTCGGGACAGGGCAGGGGGAACTGAAGCTTTCTTT. Its translation: CASTRDRAGGTEAFF.

The chain links TRBV10-3 to TRBJ1-2; 7 bases fit TRBD1. Germline values: CDR1 ENHRY, CDR2 SYGVKD. The CDR3 is made up of 15 amino acids. The junction had 11 bases not matched to a gene; V was cut back by 4 bases and J by 6 bases. This chain's CDR3 is CAISGNDRDYNGYTF. Written as DNA, the CDR3 is TGTGCCATCAGTGGGAACGACAGGGATTATAATGGCTACACCTTC.

This rearrangement joins TRBV24-1 to TRBJ2-7; TRBD2 is a possible D gene (6 bases). The germline CDR1 and CDR2 sequences are KGHDR and SFDVKD. The V end was cut by 8 bases, the J end by 6 bases, with 16 bases between. The CDR3 loop spans 13 amino acids. CDR3 sequence reads: CATTALAAGEQYV. The CDR3, as DNA: TGTGCCACCACGGCCCTGGCAGCGGGCGAGCAGTACGTC.

This rearrangement joins TRBV19 to TRBJ2-2; 8 bases are a match to TRBD1. Trimming at V came to 1 base and at J to 7 bases, leaving 5 bases not matched to a gene. There are 15 residues in the CDR3. CDR1 LNHDA and CDR2 SQIVND come from the germline V gene (reference sequence). DNA for the CDR3: TGTGCCAGTAGTATAGGGACAGGGCGCATCGGGGAGCTGTTTTTT. This gives the protein CASSIGTGRIGELFF.

This sequence joins TRBV15 and TRBJ2-5; D remains ambiguous. The CDR3 runs 13 residues. Germline CDR1 reads LNHNV; CDR2 reads YYDKDF (reference sequence). V was pared by 1 base and J by 5 bases, with 8 bases between. This CDR3 is CATSRAFLETQYF. The CDR3 nucleotides are TGTGCCACCAGCAGAGCGTTCCTGGAGACCCAGTACTTC.

The sample holds a few counts of this clone. This chain links TRBV19 with TRBJ1-1, with D maybe TRBD1 (5 bases). The V gene lost 6 bases and the J gene lost 2 bases, with 16 bases spanning the gap. The germline CDR1 and CDR2 sequences are LNHDA and SQIVND (reference sequence). This CDR3 region has 15 residues. The CDR3, as DNA: TGTGCCAGTAGCCCCATGGGGGGAATAAACACTGAAGCTTTCTTT. Amino acids: CASSPMGGINTEAFF. The complete variable domain, with remaining parts taken from reference TRBV19 and TRBJ1-1, reads DGGITQSPKYLFRKEGQNVTLSCEQNLNHDAMYWYRQDPGQGLRLIYYSQIVNDFQKGDIAEGYSVSREKKESFPLTVTSAQKNPTAFYLCASSPMGGINTEAFFGQGTRLTVV.